Here is one T cell receptor beta chain with its context. TCR beta from blood CD8+ and CD4+ T cells was sequenced. RNA, at about 0.45 to 1 ug, was reverse transcribed with random hexamers. From the immunoSEQ multiplex PCR reads, TCRdb called clonotypes with MiXCR, one entry per CDR3 protein. The repertoire consists of tens of thousands of distinct CDR3 sequences, with about 92% occurring once and the leading ten covering roughly 0.5%. The V gene's germline CDR1 is SGDLS and CDR2 YYNGEE. This CDR3 is built from 14 residues. Trimming shortened V by 0 bases and J by 5 bases, and 11 bases separated the two germline ends. These data are taken from a study of CD8 T cells in Susac syndrome.

The sequenced material came from CD8+ T cells from PBMCs. The V gene is TRBV9, the J gene TRBJ1-2; tentatively, D is TRBD1 (6 bases). This receptor was identified in a human donor with multiple sclerosis. The CDR3 sequence: CASSVGGGDYGYTF. The CDR3 DNA is TGTGCCAGCAGCGTAGGAGGGGGAGATTATGGCTACACCTTC.